The entry below gives a single TCR beta chain sequence along with its context. Its antigen is currently unknown. CDR1 and CDR2 (germline): SGHRS, YFSETQ. The CDR3 extends over 16 amino acids. This sample is part of a study of cytomegalovirus exposure and HLA in healthy donors. In the PCR, 60 Vbeta and 13 Jbeta primers were used. Original methodology: It was a later analysis that counted around 85 million unique TCR beta chains, of which some 9.9 million were shared. Here immunoSEQ multiplex PCR was the method, and the copy in TCRdb shows in-frame clones only, minus some. V and J calls and clone size are given by that table; D and trimming were obtained from the DNA. The sample has roughly 90,000 clones; roughly 80% are singletons. General study findings and limits: Most CMV-associated TCR beta chains were later found to appear HLA-restricted.

The chain uses TRBV5-1 and TRBJ2-5; 7 bases fit TRBD1. The J call is uncertain, as TRBJ2-7 better fits the DNA end. The sample was PBMCs. The receptor was isolated from a man between 18 and 35 years old in good health and CMV-seronegative. The CDR3 reads CASSLGGGGLTNEQYF. As DNA, the CDR3 is TGCGCCAGCAGCTTGGGAGGGGGCGGATTGACTAACGAGCAGTACTTC.